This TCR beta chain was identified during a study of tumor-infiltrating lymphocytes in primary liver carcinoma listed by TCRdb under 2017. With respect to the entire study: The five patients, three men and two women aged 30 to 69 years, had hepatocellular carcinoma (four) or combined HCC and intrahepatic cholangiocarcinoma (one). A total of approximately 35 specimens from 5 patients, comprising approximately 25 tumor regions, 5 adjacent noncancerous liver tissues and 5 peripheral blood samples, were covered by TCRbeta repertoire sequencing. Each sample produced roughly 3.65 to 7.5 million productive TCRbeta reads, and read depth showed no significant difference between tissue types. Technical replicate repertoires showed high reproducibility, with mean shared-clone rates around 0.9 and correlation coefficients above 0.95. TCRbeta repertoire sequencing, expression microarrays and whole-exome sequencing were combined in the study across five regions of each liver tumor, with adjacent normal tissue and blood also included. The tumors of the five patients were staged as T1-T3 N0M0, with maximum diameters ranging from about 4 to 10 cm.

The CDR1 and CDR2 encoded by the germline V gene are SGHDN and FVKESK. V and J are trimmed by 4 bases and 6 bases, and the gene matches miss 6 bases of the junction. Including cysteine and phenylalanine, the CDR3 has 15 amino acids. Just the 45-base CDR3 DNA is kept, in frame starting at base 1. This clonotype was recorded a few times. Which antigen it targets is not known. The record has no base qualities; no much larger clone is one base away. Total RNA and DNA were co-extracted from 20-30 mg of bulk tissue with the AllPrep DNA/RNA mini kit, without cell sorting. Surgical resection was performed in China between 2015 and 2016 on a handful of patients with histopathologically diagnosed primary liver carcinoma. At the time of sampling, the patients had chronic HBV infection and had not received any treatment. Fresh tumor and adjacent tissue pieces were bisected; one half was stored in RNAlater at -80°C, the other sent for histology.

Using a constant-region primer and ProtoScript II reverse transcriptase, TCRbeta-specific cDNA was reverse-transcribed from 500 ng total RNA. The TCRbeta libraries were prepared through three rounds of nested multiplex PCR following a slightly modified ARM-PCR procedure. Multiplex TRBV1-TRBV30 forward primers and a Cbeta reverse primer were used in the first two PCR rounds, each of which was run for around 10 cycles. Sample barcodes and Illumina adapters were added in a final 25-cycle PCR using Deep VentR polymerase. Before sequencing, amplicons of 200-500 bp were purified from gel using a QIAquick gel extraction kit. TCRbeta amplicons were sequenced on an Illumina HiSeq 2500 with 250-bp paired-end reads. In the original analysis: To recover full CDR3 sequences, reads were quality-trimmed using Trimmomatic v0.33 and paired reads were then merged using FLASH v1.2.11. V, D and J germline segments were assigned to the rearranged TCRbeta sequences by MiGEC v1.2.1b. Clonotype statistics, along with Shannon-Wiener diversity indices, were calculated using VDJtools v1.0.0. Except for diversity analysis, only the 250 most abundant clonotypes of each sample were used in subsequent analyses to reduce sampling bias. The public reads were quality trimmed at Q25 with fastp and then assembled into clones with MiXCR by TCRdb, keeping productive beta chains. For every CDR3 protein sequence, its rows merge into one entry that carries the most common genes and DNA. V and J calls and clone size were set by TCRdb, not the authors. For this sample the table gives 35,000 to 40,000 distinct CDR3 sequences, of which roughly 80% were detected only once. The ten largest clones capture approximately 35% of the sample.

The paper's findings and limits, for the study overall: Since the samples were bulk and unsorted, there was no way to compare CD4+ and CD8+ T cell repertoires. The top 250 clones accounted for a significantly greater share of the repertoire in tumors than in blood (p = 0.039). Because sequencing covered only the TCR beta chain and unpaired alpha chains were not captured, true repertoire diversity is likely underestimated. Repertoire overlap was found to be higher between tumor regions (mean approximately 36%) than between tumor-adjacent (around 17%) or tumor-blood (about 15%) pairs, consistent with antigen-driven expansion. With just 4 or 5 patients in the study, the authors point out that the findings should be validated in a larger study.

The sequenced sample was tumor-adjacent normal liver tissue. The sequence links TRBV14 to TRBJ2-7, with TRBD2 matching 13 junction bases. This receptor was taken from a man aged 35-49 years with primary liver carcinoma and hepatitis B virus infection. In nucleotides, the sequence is TGTGCCAGCAGCCGAGGTACTAGCGGGAGGGGCGAGCAGTACTTC. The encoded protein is CASSRGTSGRGEQYF.